Listed below are T cell receptor beta chains from one sample, sequenced in a study of cytomegalovirus exposure and HLA in healthy donors. Assay used: immunoSEQ multiplex PCR; TCRdb lists only in-frame clones, some missing. The table records roughly 190,000 clones, about 9% of them present only once. Material: PBMCs. These receptors were collected from a woman aged 25 to 39 in good health and CMV-seropositive. Each CDR3 is given with its conserved first and last residue. A D gene is named only where the DNA matches it firmly. A row's size may be missing; if present it is once, few, many or a size class.

V	D	size	J	DNA	CDR3
TRBV7-2	TRBD1	few	TRBJ1-5	TGTGCCAGCAGCTACCAGGGGGCGGGCAATCAGCCCCAGCATTTT	CASSYQGAGNQPQHF
TRBV30	NA	NA	TRBJ1-1	TGTGCCTGGGCACCGGACAGTATGAACACTGAAGCTTTCTTT	CAWAPDSMNTEAFF
TRBV19	TRBD2	few	TRBJ2-7	TGTGCCAGTAGTATCACTGGGACTAGCGGGTTCCACGAGCAGTACTTC	CASSITGTSGFHEQYF
TRBV2	NA	few	TRBJ1-2	TGTGCCAGCAGTGACAGGGTAGGCGGCTACACCTTC	CASSDRVGGYTF
TRBV5-1	NA	NA	TRBJ2-5	TGCGCCAGCAGCTTGGCCCCCCGCGCGGGATACCAAGAGACCCAGTACTTC	CASSLAPRAGYQETQYF
TRBV10-2	TRBD1	few	TRBJ2-1	TGCGCCAGCAGCGTGGGGACAGGGGACCCATATGAGCAGTTCTTC	CASSVGTGDPYEQFF
TRBV5-4	TRBD1	NA	TRBJ1-2	TGTGCCAGCAGCCCCAGACAGGGCCTAAACTATGGCTACACCTTC	CASSPRQGLNYGYTF
TRBV5-4	TRBD1	few	TRBJ1-2	TGTGCCAGCAGCTTGCGAGGGGGCAGCTATGGCTACACCTTC	CASSLRGGSYGYTF
TRBV10-1	NA	few	TRBJ2-7	TGCGCCAGCAGTGAGTCGCTAATCTACGAGCAGTACTTC	CASSESLIYEQYF
TRBV30	NA	NA	TRBJ1-1	TGTGCCTGGGCAGAGCGGGGCGGAAGGGTGGCTGAAGCTTTCTTT	CAWAERGGRVAEAFF
TRBV5-4	TRBD1	few	TRBJ2-3	TGTGCCAGCAGAAGAGCAGACAGGGGGCGCACAGATACGCAGTATTTT	CASRRADRGRTDTQYF
TRBV6-4	TRBD1	few	TRBJ1-2	TGTGCCAGCAGTGACTCATACGTACAGGGGGACTTCTCTTATGGCTACACCTTC	CASSDSYVQGDFSYGYTF
TRBV7-9	NA	NA	TRBJ2-2	TGTGCCAGCAGCGACTCTCTGGCCGGGGAGCTGTTTTTT	CASSDSLAGELFF